A single sample gave rise to the 14 T cell receptor beta chains below, sequenced in a study of blood T cell repertoires in COVID-19. Measured with immunoSEQ multiplex PCR; TCRdb has only the in-frame clones, and not every one. The sample records about 160,000 clones, roughly 80% being singletons. Sequencing was done on a sample of PBMCs or T cells enriched from blood (not recorded which). These receptors came from a woman aged 60 to 75 who had recovered from COVID-19.

The gene calls are TRBV10-3 and TRBJ1-5; TRBD1 matches at 9 bases. Germline lookup yields CDR1 ENHRY and CDR2 SYGVKD. The junction had 9 bases not matched to a gene; V was cut back by 8 bases and J by 4 bases. The CDR3 sequence is 15 residues long. CDR3 amino acids: CAIGKGQGGNQPQHF. CDR3 DNA: TGTGCCATCGGTAAGGGACAGGGAGGGAATCAGCCCCAGCATTTT.

The rearrangement uses TRBV6-5 and TRBJ1-2; a possible D gene is TRBD1 (5 bases). The CDR3 has 13 amino acids. Trimming removed 5 bases at V and 4 bases at J, with 11 bases between. Germline loops: CDR1 MNHEY, CDR2 SVGAGI. The CDR3: CASSQGVRYGYTF. The CDR3 DNA sequence: TGTGCCAGCAGTCAGGGTGTCCGCTATGGCTACACCTTC.

The V call is TRBV7-2, the J call TRBJ1-5; 11 bases match TRBD1. The CDR3 has 19 amino acids. The V and J ends lost 1 base and 4 bases, in that order; junction bases with no gene match: 12. CDR1 and CDR2 from the germline V gene are SGHTA and FQGNSA. CDR3 sequence reads: CASSLEPESDRGRNQPQHF. The DNA for the CDR3 is TGTGCCAGCAGCTTAGAGCCCGAATCGGACAGGGGGCGGAATCAGCCCCAGCATTTT.

This chain links TRBV11-2 with TRBJ2-3; tentatively, D is TRBD2 (7 bases). The CDR3 is 15 residues long. Germline assignment: CDR1 SGHAT and CDR2 FQNNGV. Trimming took 1 base from V and 4 from J, leaving 12 bases between them. CDR3 nucleotide sequence: TGTGCCAGCAGCTTAGTGGGGGGGCAGGCAGATACGCAGTATTTT. Its translation: CASSLVGGQADTQYF.

V gene TRBV7-9 combines with J gene TRBJ2-3; unclear D gene. CDR3 length equals 13 residues. CDR1 and CDR2 (germline): SEHNR, FQNEAQ (reference sequence). V was trimmed by 1 base and J by 4 bases, leaving 6 bases between them. The CDR3 loop is CASSLGVADTQYF. The DNA for the CDR3 is TGTGCCAGCAGCTTAGGTGTAGCAGATACGCAGTATTTT. Using reference TRBV7-9 and TRBJ2-3 for the parts outside the CDR3, the full variable domain is DTGVSQNPRHKITKRGQNVTFRCDPISEHNRLYWYRQTLGQGPEFLTYFQNEAQLEKSRLLSDRFSAERPKGSFSTLEIQRTEQGDSAMYLCASSLGVADTQYFGPGTRLTVL.

The gene calls are TRBV2 and TRBJ2-6; TRBD2 is a possible D gene (5 bases). This CDR3 is built from 15 residues. CDR1 is SNHLY and CDR2 is FYNNEI in the germline V gene. V lost 7 bases to trimming and J lost 0 bases, with 10 bases between them. The CDR3 spells CASTTRGSGANVLTF. The CDR3 nucleotides are TGTGCCAGCACTACTCGGGGCTCTGGGGCCAACGTCCTGACTTTC.

The V call is TRBV3-1 (or the pseudogene TRBV3-2), the J call TRBJ2-3, with D unresolved. The length of the CDR3 is 14 residues. CDR1 and CDR2 (germline): LGHDT, YNNKEL (reference sequence). The V end was cut by 2 bases, the J end by 1 base, with 7 bases between. The CDR3, as DNA: TGTGCCAGCAGCCAATTGACTGGCACAGATACGCAGTATTTT. The encoded protein is CASSQLTGTDTQYF.

This chain links TRBV29-1 with TRBJ2-1; D is possibly TRBD1 (5 bases). The CDR3 sequence is 13 residues long. Deletions cut 5 bases from V and 0 bases from J, with 8 bases between. Germline V gene data show CDR1 as SQVTM and CDR2 as ANQGSEA. CDR3 residues: CSVRTSSYNEQFF. Written as DNA, the CDR3 is TGCAGCGTTCGGACAAGCTCCTACAATGAGCAGTTCTTC.

The genes are TRBV12-3 or TRBV12-4 and TRBJ2-7; no firm D call. CDR3 length equals 13 residues. V was trimmed by 5 bases and J by 5 bases, leaving 13 bases between them. CDR3 in amino acids: CASSNRYLDEQYF. In DNA, the CDR3 is TGTGCCAGCAGTAACAGATACCTTGACGAGCAGTACTTC.

The V and J genes are TRBV7-9 and TRBJ1-5; D might be TRBD1 (5 bases). From germline, CDR1 is SEHNR and CDR2 FQNEAQ (reference sequence). Trimming stripped 5 bases from V and 5 bases from J, with 13 bases between. CDR3 length equals 14 residues. This chain's CDR3 is CASSPDRRDQPQHF. The CDR3 nucleotides are TGTGCCAGCAGCCCTGACAGAAGAGATCAGCCCCAGCATTTT.

Only one count was recorded for this clone. The chain links TRBV27 to TRBJ1-2; D call uncertain. The CDR3 sequence is 14 residues long. Germline loops: CDR1 MNHEY, CDR2 SMNVEV (reference sequence). The ends were cut back, 2 bases at V and 1 base at J, with 8 bases in the middle. CDR3 protein: CASSLIGGNYGYTF. The CDR3 DNA reads as TGTGCCAGCAGTTTAATCGGCGGTAACTATGGCTACACCTTC.

To note about this clone: An end of the junction does not agree with germline; a read error may underlie this. The chain uses TRBV27 and TRBJ1-1; no definite D call. Germline CDR1 reads MNHEY; CDR2 reads SMNVEV (reference sequence). This CDR3 spans 13 amino acids. This CDR3 reads CASSLFRNTEAFF. CDR3 sequence (DNA): TGTGCCAGCAGTTTATTCAGGAACACTGAAGCCTTCTTT.

The chain couples TRBV4-1 to TRBJ2-7, with a weak D call TRBD2 (5 bases). This CDR3 is 12 amino acids long. The V end lost 0 bases, the J end lost 5 bases, and 5 bases lay between the germline ends. Germline-derived CDR1 and CDR2 are MGHRA and YSYEKL. The CDR3 here is CASSQDGDEQYF. CDR3 nucleotide sequence: TGCGCCAGCAGCCAAGACGGGGACGAGCAGTACTTC.

This clone was seen once. J is TRBJ1-2 and V is TRBV29-1; 7 bases match TRBD1. CDR1 and CDR2 (germline): SQVTM, ANQGSEA. The CDR3 consists of 14 residues. With V trimmed by 3 bases and J by 4 bases, 8 bases remained unmatched. The CDR3 nucleotides are TGCAGCGTTGAGAATAGGGGGCAGGTCTATGGCTACACCTTC. Protein sequence: CSVENRGQVYGYTF. The full variable domain, with the rest looked up from reference TRBV29-1 and TRBJ1-2, is SAVISQKPSRDICQRGTSLTIQCQVDSQVTMMFWYRQQPGQSLTLIATANQGSEATYESGFVIDKFPISRPNLTFSTLTVSNMSPEDSSIYLCSVENRGQVYGYTFGSGTRLTVV.